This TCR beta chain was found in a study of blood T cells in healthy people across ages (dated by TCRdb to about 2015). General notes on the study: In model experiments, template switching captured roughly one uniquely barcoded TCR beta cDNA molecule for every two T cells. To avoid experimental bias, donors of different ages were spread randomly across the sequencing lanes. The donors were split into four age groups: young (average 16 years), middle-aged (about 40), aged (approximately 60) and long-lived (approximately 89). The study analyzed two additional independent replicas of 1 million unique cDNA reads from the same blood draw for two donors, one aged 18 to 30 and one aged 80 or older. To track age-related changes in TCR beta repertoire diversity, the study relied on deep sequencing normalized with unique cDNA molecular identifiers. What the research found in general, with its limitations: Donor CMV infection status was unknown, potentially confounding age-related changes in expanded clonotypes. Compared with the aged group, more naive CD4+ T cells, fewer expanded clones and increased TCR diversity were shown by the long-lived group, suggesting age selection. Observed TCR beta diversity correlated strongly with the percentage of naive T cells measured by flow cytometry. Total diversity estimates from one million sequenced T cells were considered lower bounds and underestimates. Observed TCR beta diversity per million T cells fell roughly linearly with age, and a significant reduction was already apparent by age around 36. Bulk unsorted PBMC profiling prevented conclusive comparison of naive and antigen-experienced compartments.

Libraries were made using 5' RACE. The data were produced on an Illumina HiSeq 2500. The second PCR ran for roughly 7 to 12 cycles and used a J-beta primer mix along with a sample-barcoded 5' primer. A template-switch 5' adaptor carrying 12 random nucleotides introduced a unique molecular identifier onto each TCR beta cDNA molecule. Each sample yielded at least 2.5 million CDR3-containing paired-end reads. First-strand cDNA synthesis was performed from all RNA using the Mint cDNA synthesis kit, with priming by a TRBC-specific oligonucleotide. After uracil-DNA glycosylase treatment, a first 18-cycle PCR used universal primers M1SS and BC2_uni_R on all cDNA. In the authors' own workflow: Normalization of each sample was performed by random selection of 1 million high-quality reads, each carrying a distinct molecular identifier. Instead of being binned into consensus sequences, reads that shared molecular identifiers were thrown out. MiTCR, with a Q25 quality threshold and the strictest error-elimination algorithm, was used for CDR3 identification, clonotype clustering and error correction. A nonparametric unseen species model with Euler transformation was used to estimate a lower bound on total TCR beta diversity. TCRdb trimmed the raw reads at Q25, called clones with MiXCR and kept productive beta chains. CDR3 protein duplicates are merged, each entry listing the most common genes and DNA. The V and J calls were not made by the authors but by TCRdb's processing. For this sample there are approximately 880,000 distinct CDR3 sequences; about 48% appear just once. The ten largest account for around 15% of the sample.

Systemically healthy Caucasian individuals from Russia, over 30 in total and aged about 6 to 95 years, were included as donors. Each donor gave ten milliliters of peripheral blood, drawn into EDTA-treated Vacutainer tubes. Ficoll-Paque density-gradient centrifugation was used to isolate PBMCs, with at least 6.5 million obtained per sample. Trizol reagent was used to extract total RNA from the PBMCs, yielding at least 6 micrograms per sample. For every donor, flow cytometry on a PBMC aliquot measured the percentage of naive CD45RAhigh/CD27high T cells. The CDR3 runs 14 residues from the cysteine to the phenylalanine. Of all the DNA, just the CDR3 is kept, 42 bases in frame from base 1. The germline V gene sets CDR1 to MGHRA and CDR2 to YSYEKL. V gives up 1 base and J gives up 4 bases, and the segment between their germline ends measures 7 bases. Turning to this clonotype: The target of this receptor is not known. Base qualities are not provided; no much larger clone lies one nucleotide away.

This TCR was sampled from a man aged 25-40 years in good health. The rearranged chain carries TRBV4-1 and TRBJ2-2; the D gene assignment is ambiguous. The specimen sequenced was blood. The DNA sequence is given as TGCGCCAGCAGCCAAGCATCAGGCACCGGGGAGCTGTTTTTT. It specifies CASSQASGTGELFF.